The TCR beta chain described here comes from a study of cytomegalovirus exposure and HLA in healthy donors. Study-level results: Cytomegalovirus-associated TCR beta chains were listed, numbering 150 to 200.

Details on this clone: Its matching antigen is unknown.

V lost 10 bases and J lost 4; bases outside the gene matches: 12. The CDR3 is 15 amino acids. Germline V gene sequence: CDR1 ENHRY, CDR2 SYGVKD. Separation from the approximately 660-subject first cohort characterized the approximately 120-subject validation cohort, to which the donors belonged. The assay was immunoSEQ multiplex PCR, and TCRdb's table has in-frame clones only and misses some. The data hold roughly 49,000 clones, with approximately 95% observed a single time. The sample consisted of PBMCs. This receptor was obtained from a young woman in good health and CMV-seropositive. This chain uses TRBV10-3 with TRBJ1-4; 7 nucleotides match TRBD1. CDR3 protein: CATLDSGQNNEKLFF. The CDR3 DNA sequence: TGTGCCACTCTCGATTCGGGACAGAATAATGAAAAACTGTTTTTT.